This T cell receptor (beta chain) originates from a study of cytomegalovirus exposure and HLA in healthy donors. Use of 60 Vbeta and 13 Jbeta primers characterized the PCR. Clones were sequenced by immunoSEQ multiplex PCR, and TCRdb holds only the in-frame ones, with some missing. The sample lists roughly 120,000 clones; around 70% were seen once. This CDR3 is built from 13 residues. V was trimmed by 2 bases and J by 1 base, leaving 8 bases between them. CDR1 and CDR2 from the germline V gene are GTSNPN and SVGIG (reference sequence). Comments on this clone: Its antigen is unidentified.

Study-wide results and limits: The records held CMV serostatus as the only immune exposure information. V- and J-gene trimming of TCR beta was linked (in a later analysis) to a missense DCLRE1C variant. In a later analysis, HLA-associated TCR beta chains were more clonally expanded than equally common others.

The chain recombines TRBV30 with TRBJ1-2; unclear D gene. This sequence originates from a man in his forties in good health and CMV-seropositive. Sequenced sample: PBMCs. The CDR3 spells CAWSLEGNYGYTF. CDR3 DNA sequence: TGTGCCTGGAGTCTGGAGGGTAACTATGGCTACACCTTC.